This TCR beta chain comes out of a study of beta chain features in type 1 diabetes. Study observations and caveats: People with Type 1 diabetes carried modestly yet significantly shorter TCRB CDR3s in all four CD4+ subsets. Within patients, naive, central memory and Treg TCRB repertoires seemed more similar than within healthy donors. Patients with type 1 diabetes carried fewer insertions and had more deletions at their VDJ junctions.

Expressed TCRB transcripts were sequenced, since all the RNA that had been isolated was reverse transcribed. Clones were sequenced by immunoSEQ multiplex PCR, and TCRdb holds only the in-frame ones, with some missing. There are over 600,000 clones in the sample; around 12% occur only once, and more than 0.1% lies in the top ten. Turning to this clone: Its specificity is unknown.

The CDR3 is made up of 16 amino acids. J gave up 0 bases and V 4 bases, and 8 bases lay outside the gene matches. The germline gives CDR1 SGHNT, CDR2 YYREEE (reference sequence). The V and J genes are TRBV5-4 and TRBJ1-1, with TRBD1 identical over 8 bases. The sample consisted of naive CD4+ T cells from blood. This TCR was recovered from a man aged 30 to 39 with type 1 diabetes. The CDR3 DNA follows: TGTGCCAGCAGCGCCATGAGGACAGGGATGAACACTGAAGCTTTCTTT. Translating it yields CASSAMRTGMNTEAFF.